This TCR beta chain appears in the sequencing data of a study of OX40 agonist ivuxolimab in advanced cancers. Points on this clone: Within the sample, other DNA sequences also encode this same CDR3.

Profiling relied on immunoSEQ multiplex PCR, and the TCRdb table lists in-frame clones only, not all of them. The profile covers around 48,000 clones, with approximately 77% appearing a single time and over 2% taken by the ten largest. The sequence came from an adult with an advanced solid tumor such as melanoma, head and neck, liver or kidney cancer. The specimen was CD4+ or CD8+ T cells sorted from blood, collected in a trial of the OX40 agonist ivuxolimab.

As DNA, the CDR3 is TGCGCCAGCAGCCTGGGGGGTACTAACTATGGCTACACCTTC. Amino acid sequence: CASSLGGTNYGYTF. This chain joins TRBV5-1 and TRBJ1-2, with a possible D match to TRBD1 (5 bases). Trimming left V 4 bases short and J 0 bases short, with 10 bases between. The V gene's germline CDR1 is SGHRS and CDR2 YFSETQ. This CDR3 is 14 amino acids long.